These 29 T cell receptor beta chains share one sample of origin, sequenced in a study of shared clonotypes between healthy human individuals. Some clones are missing from TCRdb's copy, which holds only in-frame ones; the method was immunoSEQ multiplex PCR. The sample lists just under 350,000 clones, 73% occurring once. The sample consisted of memory CD4+ T cells sorted from blood. The subset: CD45RA-negative fraction. The origin of the receptors is a man aged 30 to 39 in good health.

This chain joins TRBV19 and TRBJ2-2; D unclear. The CDR3 sequence is 14 residues long. Germline CDR1 LNHDA, CDR2 SQIVND (reference sequence). Trimming removed 10 bases at V and 2 bases at J, with 14 bases between. The CDR3 reads CATRVGGNTGELFF. The CDR3 DNA sequence: TGTGCCACCCGGGTGGGCGGAAACACCGGGGAGCTGTTTTTT.

This chain joins TRBV7-6 and TRBJ2-3, with 10 nucleotides matching TRBD2. CDR1 is SGHVS, CDR2 FNYEAQ, per germline. CDR3 length: 16 amino acids. J gave up 0 bases and V 5 bases, and 5 bases lay outside the gene matches. CDR3 region: CASSVTSGISTDTQYF. CDR3 in DNA: TGTGCCAGCAGCGTAACTAGCGGGATAAGCACAGATACGCAGTATTTT.

In the case of this clone: At the DNA level, this CDR3 is encoded by other sequences in the same sample as well. The chain couples TRBV5-1 to TRBJ2-1; the D gene is possibly TRBD1 (6 bases). Germline values: CDR1 SGHRS, CDR2 YFSETQ. V was shortened by 5 bases and J by 5 bases, with 11 bases between the two germline ends. CDR3 size: 13 residues. The CDR3 is CASRDQGNNEQFF. CDR3 coding DNA: TGCGCCAGCAGGGACCAGGGGAACAATGAGCAGTTCTTC.

The CDR3 coding sequence is TGTGCCAGCAGCGAAATTTATGGCTACACCTTC. Translated: CASSEIYGYTF. V and J are TRBV28 and TRBJ1-2; no reliable D call. This CDR3 comprises 11 residues. In germline, CDR1 is MDHEN, CDR2 SYDVKM. The V and J ends lost 6 bases and 5 bases respectively, with 7 bases between them.

The chain links TRBV5-6 to TRBJ2-2; perhaps TRBD1 as D (5 bases). Trimming removed 3 bases from V and 6 bases from J, with 15 bases in between. There are 15 residues in the CDR3. Germline V CDR1 and CDR2: SGHDT, YYEEEE. CDR3 in amino acids: CASSWGRVLSGELFF. DNA for the CDR3: TGTGCCAGCAGCTGGGGCAGGGTTCTTTCCGGGGAGCTGTTTTTT.

This clone showed up just a few times. Given a much more abundant clone one base away, this may be a read error. The rearrangement uses TRBV5-4 and TRBJ2-2; D not resolved. V gave up 4 bases and J gave up 6 bases, with 7 bases separating them. From germline, CDR1 is SGHNT and CDR2 YYREEE (reference sequence). The CDR3 is made up of 12 amino acids. The CDR3 spells CASSPRAGELFF. The DNA of the CDR3 is TGTGCCAGCAGCCCAAGGGCCGGGGAGCTGTTTTTT.

The V gene is TRBV5-1, the J gene TRBJ2-7, with TRBD1 as a possible D gene (5 bases). Trimming cost V 5 bases and J 5 bases, with 14 bases left between them. The germline V gene has CDR1 SGHRS and CDR2 YFSETQ. CDR3 size: 13 residues. CDR3 coding DNA: TGCGCCAGCAGTGGGCAGGGCATGGACGAGCAGTACTTC. It codes for CASSGQGMDEQYF.

This clone has only a few counts. This sequence joins TRBV19 and TRBJ1-2, with D unresolved. V was trimmed by 5 bases and J by 4 bases, leaving 8 bases between them. The CDR3 length is 12 residues. Germline V CDR1 and CDR2: LNHDA, SQIVND (reference sequence). The DNA of the CDR3 is TGTGCCAGTAGTCTCCCCCCCTATGGCTACACCTTC. The encoded protein is CASSLPPYGYTF.

The chain uses TRBV28 and TRBJ2-1, with D perhaps TRBD1 or TRBD2 (6 bases each). Germline lookup yields CDR1 MDHEN and CDR2 SYDVKM. This CDR3 comprises 14 residues. Trimming shortened V by 10 bases and J by 1 base, and 14 bases separated the two germline ends. The DNA of the CDR3 is TGTGCCACATATGAAGGGGGGTCCTACAATGAGCAGTTCTTC. Translation: CATYEGGSYNEQFF.

The chain combines TRBV6-1 with TRBJ2-7; perhaps TRBD2 as D (6 bases). The V and J ends lost 5 bases and 3 bases respectively, with 17 bases between them. The CDR3 runs 15 residues. Looked up from germline, CDR1 is MNHNS and CDR2 is SASEGT. The CDR3 DNA reads as TGTGCCAGCAGTCCCAAGGGTGGGGGGTTCTACGAGCAGTACTTC. It codes for CASSPKGGGFYEQYF.

This clone was observed a handful of times. The chain is built from TRBV2 and TRBJ2-7; D unclear. This CDR3 is built from 16 residues. Trimming removed 0 bases at V and 0 bases at J, with 12 bases between. The germline V gene has CDR1 SNHLY and CDR2 FYNNEI. In DNA form, the CDR3 reads TGTGCCAGCAGTGAAGCGCTAACGGGCCCCTCCTACGAGCAGTACTTC. Translation gives CASSEALTGPSYEQYF.

The rearrangement joins TRBV7-8 to TRBJ1-1, with 7 bases matching TRBD1. The CDR3 loop spans 14 amino acids. Germline V gene sequence: CDR1 SGHVS, CDR2 FQNEAQ. V lost 5 bases and J lost 4; bases outside the gene matches: 7. DNA of the CDR3: TGTGCCAGCAGCATTGGCAGGGGGAGCACTGAAGCTTTCTTT. It translates to CASSIGRGSTEAFF.

The chain employs TRBV30 and TRBJ2-7; 9 nucleotides match TRBD1. Looked up from germline, CDR1 is GTSNPN and CDR2 is SVGIG (reference sequence). This CDR3 region has 13 residues. Germline trimming cut 5 bases from V and 3 bases from J; bases unmatched to any gene: 5. This CDR3 reads CAWSGQGFYEQYF. The DNA of the CDR3 is TGTGCCTGGTCGGGACAGGGCTTCTACGAGCAGTACTTC. Full variable domain (rest looked up from reference TRBV30 and TRBJ2-7): SQTIHQWPATLVQPVGSPLSLECTVEGTSNPNLYWYRQAAGRGLQLLFYSVGIGQISSEVPQNLSASRPQDRQFILSSKKLLLSDSGFYLCAWSGQGFYEQYFGPGTRLTVT.

This sequence joins TRBV5-1 and TRBJ1-1; D unclear. This CDR3 is 13 amino acids long. Germline loops: CDR1 SGHRS, CDR2 YFSETQ. The V end was cut by 0 bases, the J end by 5 bases, with 8 bases between. The CDR3 DNA reads TGCGCCAGCAGCTTGGTCAGCACTACTGAAGCTTTCTTT. Protein: CASSLVSTTEAFF.

This chain joins TRBV11-3 and TRBJ2-5, with a tentative D call TRBD2 (5 bases). The CDR3 spans 17 residues. V was trimmed by 1 base and J by 3 bases, leaving 18 bases between them. In germline, CDR1 is SGHNT, CDR2 YENEEA. The CDR3, as DNA: TGTGCCAGCAGCTTAGCTGCGGGTTTAGCTTATGAAGAGACCCAGTACTTC. This gives the protein CASSLAAGLAYEETQYF.

This clone was detected many times. V and J are TRBV5-1 and TRBJ2-5, with 8 positions matching TRBD2. J was trimmed by 2 bases and V by 3 bases; bases with no gene match: 12. Germline-derived CDR1 and CDR2 are SGHRS and YFSETQ. The CDR3 runs to 17 residues. The CDR3 DNA is TGCGCCAGCAGCTCCGGACTAGCTGGGAATATACAAGAGACCCAGTACTTC. This codes for CASSSGLAGNIQETQYF.

The genes are TRBV27 and TRBJ2-7; no clear D. The CDR3 loop spans 14 amino acids. CDR1 and CDR2 from the germline V gene are MNHEY and SMNVEV (reference sequence). Trimming cost V 8 bases and J 0 bases, with 14 bases left between them. The CDR3 DNA reads as TGTGCCAGCTCCTCGGGCAGTTACTCCTACGAGCAGTACTTC. Protein product: CASSSGSYSYEQYF.

This clone has ten or more counts. This chain links TRBV27 with TRBJ2-4, with 9 nucleotides matching TRBD2. Germline V gene lookup returns CDR1 MNHEY and CDR2 SMNVEV (reference sequence). V lost 1 base, J lost 9 bases, and 7 bases stayed unmatched. This CDR3 is 15 amino acids long. Here the CDR3 DNA reads TGTGCCAGCAGTTTATTAGCTAGCGGGACGCGCATTCAGTACTTC. Translated, it gives CASSLLASGTRIQYF.

The chain uses TRBV29-1 and TRBJ1-1; a possible D gene is TRBD1 (5 bases). The CDR3 is 15 amino acids. Looked up from germline, CDR1 is SQVTM and CDR2 is ANQGSEA. Trimming left V 3 bases short and J 0 bases short, with 14 bases between. CDR3 DNA sequence: TGCAGCGTTGATGCAGGTTGGGGGATGAACACTGAAGCTTTCTTT. It yields the protein CSVDAGWGMNTEAFF.

The genes are TRBV27 and TRBJ2-4; D perhaps matches TRBD2 (5 bases). The CDR3 totals 16 residues. V gave up 3 bases and J gave up 0 bases, with 12 bases separating them. Germline CDR1 reads MNHEY; CDR2 reads SMNVEV (reference sequence). The CDR3 here is CASSFGLTLAKNIQYF. In DNA form, the CDR3 reads TGTGCCAGCAGTTTTGGACTCACTCTAGCCAAAAACATTCAGTACTTC.

The CDR3 here is CATSRDRGVGYTF. The CDR3, as DNA: TGTGCCACCAGCAGAGATCGAGGGGTTGGCTACACCTTC. The chain couples TRBV15 to TRBJ1-2; a weak D match, TRBD1 (5 bases). Between the trimmed V and J ends, which lost 0 bases and 7 bases, there was a span of 9 bases. In germline, CDR1 is LNHNV, CDR2 YYDKDF (reference sequence). This CDR3 is built from 13 residues. The whole variable domain, filled in from reference TRBV15 and TRBJ1-2, reads DAMVIQNPRYQVTQFGKPVTLSCSQTLNHNVMYWYQQKSSQAPKLLFHYYDKDFNNEADTPDNFQSRRPNTSFCFLDIRSPGLGDTAMYLCATSRDRGVGYTFGSGTRLTVV.

The CDR3 region has the DNA TGTGCCAGCAGCCCGTCGGGCAGGGTAAATGAAAAACTGTTTTTT. It is translated as CASSPSGRVNEKLFF. The chain employs TRBV7-8 and TRBJ1-4, with a possible D match to TRBD1 (5 bases). This CDR3 has 15 amino acids. The germline V gene encodes CDR1 SGHVS and CDR2 FQNEAQ. The germline V and J ends were trimmed by 5 bases and 5 bases, with 15 bases remaining between them. Full variable domain (remainder filled in from reference TRBV7-8 and TRBJ1-4): GAGVSQSPRYKVAKRGQDVALRCDPISGHVSLFWYQQALGQGPEFLTYFQNEAQLDKSGLPSDRFFAERPEGSVSTLKIQRTQQEDSAVYLCASSPSGRVNEKLFFGSGTQLSVL.

The chain employs TRBV11-2 and TRBJ2-3; 11 nucleotides line up with TRBD2. V shed 9 bases, J shed 5 bases, and the junction held 4 bases outside the gene matches. There are 13 residues in the CDR3. Germline CDR1 reads SGHAT; CDR2 reads FQNNGV. CDR3 DNA: TGTGCCAGTAGCGGGAGGGCGGGAGATACGCAGTATTTT. Translation gives CASSGRAGDTQYF.

The V gene is TRBV11-2, the J gene TRBJ1-1; 8 nucleotides match TRBD1. V dropped 2 bases and J dropped 3; count of bases not matched to a gene: 5. CDR3 length: 15 residues. Germline V gene data show CDR1 as SGHAT and CDR2 as FQNNGV. The CDR3 bases are TGTGCCAGCAGCTTACGACAGGGGCGGGACACTGAAGCTTTCTTT. Translation: CASSLRQGRDTEAFF. Full variable domain (remainder filled in from reference TRBV11-2 and TRBJ1-1): EAGVAQSPRYKIIEKRQSVAFWCNPISGHATLYWYQQILGQGPKLLIQFQNNGVVDDSQLPKDRFSAERLKGVDSTLKIQPAKLEDSAVYLCASSLRQGRDTEAFFGQGTRLTVV.

The J gene is TRBJ1-4, the V gene TRBV5-6, with D hard to call. CDR3 length: 15 amino acids. Germline V lookup: CDR1 SGHDT, CDR2 YYEEEE. V lost 2 bases and J lost 6, with 14 bases in between. The CDR3 coding sequence is TGTGCCAGCAGCTTCTTCCTTGGCGGCTATGAAAAACTGTTTTTT. Translated, it gives CASSFFLGGYEKLFF.

The J gene is TRBJ2-6, the V gene TRBV5-1; TRBD1 matches 7 bases. This CDR3 is built from 16 residues. With 4 bases clipped from V and 0 bases from J, the junction kept 4 bases outside the gene matches. Germline V CDR1 and CDR2: SGHRS, YFSETQ. CDR3: CASSDGTVSGANVLTF. DNA of the CDR3: TGCGCCAGCAGCGACGGGACAGTCTCTGGGGCCAACGTCCTGACTTTC.

This clone was detected a few times. The V and J genes are TRBV5-3 and TRBJ2-3, with D possibly matching TRBD2 (6 bases). TRBV5-3 belongs to the ORF category, with a function that is uncertain. The CDR3 covers 15 residues. The germline V and J ends were trimmed by 0 bases and 2 bases, with 10 bases remaining between them. DNA for the CDR3: TGTGCCAGAAGCTTGGTGGAGGGGACCACAGATACGCAGTATTTT. It translates to CARSLVEGTTDTQYF.

Only one count was recorded for this clone. This chain connects TRBV19 to TRBJ1-5, with 9 bases fitting TRBD1. The CDR3 is 15 amino acids. Germline assignment: CDR1 LNHDA and CDR2 SQIVND (reference sequence). Germline trimming cut 3 bases from V and 7 bases from J; bases unmatched to any gene: 7. The CDR3 protein is CASSMSTGGRQPQHF. The CDR3 DNA reads as TGTGCCAGTAGTATGAGTACAGGGGGCCGGCAGCCCCAGCATTTT.

The chain combines TRBV4-1 with TRBJ2-3; 8 bases are shared with TRBD2. The CDR3 loop spans 15 amino acids. J lost 6 bases, V lost 4 bases, and 9 bases had no gene match. Germline CDR1 reads MGHRA; CDR2 reads YSYEKL. The DNA of the CDR3 is TGCGCCAGCAGCCCCCAGCGGGAGTTTGCGGATACGCAGTATTTT. Translating gives CASSPQREFADTQYF.